The subject of this entry is one TCR beta chain. The source of the sample is a study of T-cell reconstitution after alpha-beta-depleted transplantation in children. During its preparation, the TCRbeta library received unique molecular identifiers. TCRdb ran MiXCR on the PCR reads and lists one entry per CDR3 protein. This sample carries about 90,000 distinct CDR3 sequences, 15% to 18% of them seen once, and the ten largest clones take around 19%. The CDR3 has 18 amino acids. Trimming stripped 6 bases from V and 0 bases from J, with 18 bases between. CDR1 and CDR2 (germline): SGHAT, FQNNGV. This sample comprised PBMCs, mostly from graft donor cells, obtained 180 days after TCRalphabeta/CD19-depleted stem cell transplant. The source of this sequence is a male patient aged 2-10 years who had a stem cell transplant for acute lymphoblastic leukemia, so the T cells may come from the graft donor. This chain uses TRBV11-2 with TRBJ1-6; D call uncertain. CDR3 residues: CASRRAGLGSSYNSPLHF. In DNA, the CDR3 is TGTGCCAGCAGGAGGGCAGGATTAGGCAGCTCCTATAATTCACCCCTCCACTTT.